The rows below give T cell receptor beta chains drawn from one sample of a study of blood T cell repertoires in COVID-19. Libraries were prepared by immunoSEQ multiplex PCR; TCRdb keeps only in-frame clonotypes and omits some of them. The sample yields nearly 300,000 clones, around 92% seen once. What was sequenced was PBMCs or T cells enriched from blood (not recorded which). The receptors originated from a woman between 50 and 59 years old who had been exposed to COVID-19. Both conserved end residues are part of each CDR3. D genes are given only for firm matches. For some rows the clone size is stated as once, few or many, or as a class when expanded; others skip it.

abundance,d_gene,v_gene,j_gene,CDR3nt,CDR3aa
-,-,TRBV7-9,TRBJ1-3,TGTGCCAGCAGCTCAAGGCGGGGGGGAAACACCATATATTTT,CASSSRRGGNTIYF
once,TRBD1,TRBV2,TRBJ1-1,TGTGCCAGCAGTGACAGGGGGACCTGGAACACTGAAGCTTTCTTT,CASSDRGTWNTEAFF
-,TRBD1,TRBV9,TRBJ2-6,TGTGCCAGCAGCGTTGGACAGGGGGGCTCTGGGGCCAACGTCCTGACTTTC,CASSVGQGGSGANVLTF
-,-,TRBV5-1,TRBJ2-3,TGCGCCAGCAGCTTCATATCGGGGACATTAAGCACAGATACGCAGTATTTT,CASSFISGTLSTDTQYF
once,-,TRBV7-2,TRBJ1-3,TGTGCCAGCAGCTTAGCCAGCCCGGGGGGATCAGGAAACACCATATATTTT,CASSLASPGGSGNTIYF
-,TRBD1,TRBV28,TRBJ1-5,TGTGCCAGCAGTTCAATGACAGGGATCAATCAGCCCCAGCATTTT,CASSSMTGINQPQHF
once,TRBD2,TRBV27,TRBJ2-1,TGTGCCAGCTCGGGACTAGGCGTCGGTGAGCAGTTCTTC,CASSGLGVGEQFF
-,-,TRBV10-3,TRBJ1-2,TGTGCCATCAGTGAGGGACAGTTCCGAAACTATGGCTACACCTTC,CAISEGQFRNYGYTF
-,-,TRBV2,TRBJ2-6,TGTGCCAGCAGGGGCCTCAGGGGGGCCAACGTCCTGACTTTC,CASRGLRGANVLTF
-,TRBD2,TRBV4-1,TRBJ2-3,TGCGCCAGTTCGGGGGGGAAGCCCACAGATACGCAGTATTTT,CASSGGKPTDTQYF
-,-,TRBV5-6,TRBJ1-4,TGTGCCAGCAGCTTAATCACAACTAATGAAAAACTGTTTTTT,CASSLITTNEKLFF
-,-,TRBV5-1,TRBJ1-1,TGCGCCAGCAGCTTGGTCGGGGGGCCCACTGAAGCTTTCTTT,CASSLVGGPTEAFF
-,-,TRBV19,TRBJ1-4,TGTGCCAGTAAAGCTTCAGGACAAACTAATGAAAAACTGTTTTTT,CASKASGQTNEKLFF
-,TRBD1,TRBV3-1/TRBV3-2,TRBJ1-1,TGTGCCAGCAGCCTTTCCGGAACAGGGGGTATTGAAGCTTTCTTT,CASSLSGTGGIEAFF
-,TRBD1,TRBV7-9,TRBJ1-2,TGTGCCAGCAGCTTACAGGGGGCCGGCGGCTACACCTTC,CASSLQGAGGYTF
-,TRBD1,TRBV19,TRBJ1-5,TGTGCCAGTAGTATATGGAAGGGACAGGGGAAGGGCAATCAGCCCCAGCATTTT,CASSIWKGQGKGNQPQHF
few,TRBD2,TRBV28,TRBJ2-7,TGTGCCAGCAGTCCCTCGGGGGGGATACCCACAAATTCCTACGAGCAGTACTTC,CASSPSGGIPTNSYEQYF
-,TRBD1,TRBV6-2/TRBV6-3,TRBJ1-2,TGTGCCAGCAGTTGGGATTGGGACAGCACCGAGGGCTACACCTTC,CASSWDWDSTEGYTF
-,TRBD2,TRBV28,TRBJ2-5,TGTGCCAGCAGTCAGGGACTAGCGGGGGGCCGGGAGACCCAGTACTTC,CASSQGLAGGRETQYF
-,TRBD2,TRBV5-1,TRBJ2-1,TGCGCCAGCAGCTTGGACCCTCTGGCGGGGGGAAACAATGAGCAGTTCTTC,CASSLDPLAGGNNEQFF
once,TRBD1,TRBV11-3,TRBJ2-4,TGTGCCAGCAGCTTAGGACAGGGGGACATTCAGTACTTC,CASSLGQGDIQYF
-,TRBD1,TRBV18,TRBJ1-6,TGTGCCAGCTCACCACTTTCCGGGACAGGGAAAGTATCACCCCTCCACTTT,CASSPLSGTGKVSPLHF
-,-,TRBV6-5,TRBJ2-5,TGTGCCAGCAGCCGCGTACTAGTAGAGGAGACCCAGTACTTC,CASSRVLVEETQYF
-,TRBD1,TRBV6-5,TRBJ2-7,TGTGCCAGCAGTTGGACAGGGACATTCGACGAGCAGTACTTC,CASSWTGTFDEQYF